This is a list of T cell receptor beta chains from one sample in a study of identical twins. TCRdb re-derived calls from the 5' RACE reads in MiXCR, one entry per CDR3 protein. The table includes 1.5 million to 2 million distinct CDR3 sequences, roughly 35% detected once. The sample comprised cord blood. These receptors were taken from a newborn girl in good health. Both conserved end residues are part of each CDR3.

V gene: TRBV10-3
CDR3 protein: CAFSEGISTDTQYF

V gene: TRBV29-1
CDR3 protein: CSVLKGSSYEQYF

V gene: TRBV6-2/TRBV6-3
CDR3 protein: CASRRISAYF

V gene: TRBV10-3
CDR3 protein: CAISESGTVEQYF

V gene: TRBV20-1
CDR3 protein: CSARGRNYEQYF

V gene: TRBV29-1
CDR3 protein: CSVLAPADTQYF

V gene: TRBV27
CDR3 protein: CASSLSAKDTQYF

V gene: TRBV5-6
CDR3 protein: CASSQTSGRLNEQFF

V gene: TRBV10-3
CDR3 protein: CAISVPFSYEQYF

V gene: TRBV5-5
CDR3 protein: CASSFSGGRDYGYTF

V gene: TRBV7-9
CDR3 protein: CASSLYHRDAGNYGYTF

V gene: TRBV7-9
CDR3 protein: CASSFRRRGRNEKLFF

V gene: TRBV7-9
CDR3 protein: CASSLGFSSYEQYF

V gene: TRBV27
CDR3 protein: CASQERSLRNTGELFF

V gene: TRBV27
CDR3 protein: CASGVGQPQHF

V gene: TRBV10-3
CDR3 protein: CAISELDRGHYEQYF

V gene: TRBV29-1
CDR3 protein: CSVVGTSRLAKNIQYF

V gene: TRBV12-3/TRBV12-4
CDR3 protein: CASSWRSGANVLTF

V gene: TRBV7-8
CDR3 protein: CASSLEEGAPYNEQYF

V gene: TRBV7-9
CDR3 protein: CASSLVGAPQETQYF

V gene: TRBV3-1
CDR3 protein: CASSQGNYPGLEQYF

V gene: TRBV12-3/TRBV12-4
CDR3 protein: CASSSAVTEAFF

V gene: TRBV7-2
CDR3 protein: CASSSYGGEQYF

V gene: TRBV4-2
CDR3 protein: CASSQALRVEETQYF

V gene: TRBV19
CDR3 protein: CASSIRSLSYEQYF

V gene: TRBV20-1
CDR3 protein: CSASDGSSYNEQFF

V gene: TRBV29-1
CDR3 protein: CSVERVRPNTEAFF

V gene: TRBV10-3
CDR3 protein: CAISEGLAGTTDTQYF

V gene: TRBV29-1
CDR3 protein: CSVEAGDTLEQYF

V gene: TRBV4-2
CDR3 protein: CASSQDPGLRNTEAFF

V gene: TRBV24-1
CDR3 protein: CATSERQGDKYEQYF

V gene: TRBV18
CDR3 protein: CASSRLAGGPVNERFF